These 8 T cell receptor beta chains came from one sample sequenced in a study of shared clonotypes between healthy human individuals. The table came from immunoSEQ multiplex PCR; TCRdb's copy has only in-frame clones and leaves some out. The table includes about 690,000 clones, roughly 87% detected once. The sequenced sample consisted of memory CD8+ T cells from PBMCs. Subset defined: CD45RO+ cells pooled with CCR7-negative TemRA cells. The source is a man in his late teens or twenties in good health. Some clones in this sample may be carry-over from other donors' samples.

This chain links TRBV19 with TRBJ1-1, with a possible D match to TRBD1 (5 bases). The CDR3 covers 16 residues. V was cut by 3 bases and J by 4 bases, with 18 bases left in between. Looked up from germline, CDR1 is LNHDA and CDR2 is SQIVND (reference sequence). CDR3 loop: CASSIGRFSQGTEAFF. CDR3 DNA: TGTGCCAGTAGTATCGGCCGATTTAGCCAGGGCACTGAAGCTTTCTTT.

This rearrangement joins TRBV27 to TRBJ2-3; D gene unclear. This CDR3 spans 16 amino acids. The V end was cut by 5 bases, the J end by 3 bases, with 18 bases between. CDR1 is MNHEY, CDR2 SMNVEV, per germline (reference sequence). This CDR3 reads CASSHSLGFKTDTQYF. The CDR3, as DNA: TGTGCCAGCAGTCATTCGCTCGGGTTCAAGACAGATACGCAGTATTTT.

The V and J genes are TRBV7-2 and TRBJ2-1, with D tentatively TRBD2 (6 bases). Per germline, CDR1 SGHTA and CDR2 FQGNSA. CDR3 length: 13 residues. V was trimmed by 3 bases and J by 5 bases, leaving 8 bases between them. The CDR3 sequence: CASSLGTDNEQFF. DNA for the CDR3: TGTGCCAGCAGCTTGGGGACTGACAATGAGCAGTTCTTC.

The chain carries TRBV13 and TRBJ1-3; a weak D match, TRBD1 (5 bases). V lost 5 bases, J lost 0 bases, and 17 bases lay in between. The CDR3 is made up of 17 amino acids. Germline CDR1 is PRHDT and CDR2 is FYEKMQ (reference sequence). The CDR3 coding sequence is TGTGCCAGCAGCCCCTATGGGTGGGGGGACTCTGGAAACACCATATATTTT. Translation gives CASSPYGWGDSGNTIYF.

The chain is built from TRBV7-2 and TRBJ2-7; TRBD1 aligns across 7 bases. Trimming removed 3 bases from V and 4 bases from J; junction bases left unmatched: 18. The germline gives CDR1 SGHTA, CDR2 FQGNSA. This CDR3 comprises 18 residues. The CDR3: CASSFYRSGGDSVYEQYF. The CDR3 region has the DNA TGTGCCAGCAGCTTTTATCGGTCAGGGGGAGACAGCGTTTACGAGCAGTACTTC.

The V call is TRBV7-9, the J call TRBJ2-7, with 8 bases matching TRBD2. In germline, CDR1 is SEHNR, CDR2 FQNEAQ (reference sequence). Trimming cost V 3 bases and J 5 bases; bases outside gene matches: 6. The CDR3 totals 14 residues. Here the CDR3 reads CASSFQRERDEQYF. The CDR3 region has the DNA TGTGCCAGCAGCTTTCAGCGGGAGAGGGACGAGCAGTACTTC.

The rearrangement joins TRBV29-1 to TRBJ2-1, with 11 bases identical to TRBD2. This CDR3 region has 15 residues. The germline V gene has CDR1 SQVTM and CDR2 ANQGSEA. V dropped 7 bases and J dropped 3; count of bases not matched to a gene: 8. This CDR3 is CSAVGLAENYNEQFF. CDR3 in DNA: TGCAGCGCCGTGGGACTAGCGGAGAACTACAATGAGCAGTTCTTC.

In this sample, this clone turned up once. The chain uses TRBV6-6 and TRBJ2-7; D perhaps matches TRBD1 (5 bases). Trimming left V 0 bases short and J 3 bases short, with 15 bases between. The CDR3 runs 16 residues. CDR1 and CDR2 from the germline V gene are MNHNY and SVGAGI (reference sequence). The CDR3 loop reads CASSYSRVKGDYEQYF. The CDR3, as DNA: TGTGCCAGCAGTTACTCCCGGGTCAAAGGGGACTACGAGCAGTACTTC.